These 26 T cell receptor beta chains originate from one sample sequenced in a study of blood T cells in healthy people across ages. A second 7 to 11 cycle PCR used barcoded and J-beta primers. TCRdb processed the 5' RACE reads anew with MiXCR; each CDR3 protein has one entry. The sample lists under 950,000 distinct CDR3 sequences; roughly 20% were seen once. The material sequenced was blood. These receptors were obtained from a man aged 65 to 85 in good health.

The table lists this clonotype with a few counts. V is TRBV5-6 and J is TRBJ2-7; D is perhaps TRBD1 (5 bases). This CDR3 region has 14 residues. CDR1 and CDR2 (germline): SGHDT, YYEEEE. The V end lost 4 bases, the J end lost 1 base, and 12 bases lay between the germline ends. The CDR3 loop is CASSITDISYEQYV. The DNA of the CDR3 is TGTGCCAGCAGCATAACGGACATATCCTACGAGCAGTACGTC.

This clonotype appeared a few times. The rearrangement uses TRBV24-1 and TRBJ2-1, with D perhaps matching TRBD1 or TRBD2 (5 bases each). V was cut by 11 bases and J by 3 bases, with 10 bases left in between. The CDR3 length is 12 residues. Germline loops: CDR1 KGHDR, CDR2 SFDVKD. In nucleotides, the CDR3 is TGTGCCATCGGGACCAACTACAATGAGCAGTTCTTC. Protein sequence: CAIGTNYNEQFF.

The CDR3 DNA sequence: TGCAGCGTTGAATTAGGGGGAACCAGACAAGAGACCCAGTACTTC. This encodes CSVELGGTRQETQYF. This sequence joins TRBV29-1 and TRBJ2-5; a weak D match, TRBD1 (6 bases). CDR3 length equals 15 residues. The germline V and J ends were trimmed by 2 bases and 2 bases, with 15 bases remaining between them. CDR1 SQVTM and CDR2 ANQGSEA come from the germline V gene.

The genes are TRBV4-3 and TRBJ1-4; perhaps TRBD1 as D (5 bases). From germline, CDR1 is LGHNA and CDR2 YSLEER. This CDR3 spans 16 amino acids. V lost 0 bases, J lost 1 base, and 9 bases lay in between. The CDR3 region has the DNA TGCGCCAGCAGCCAAGATCGCGGGGGAACTAATGAAAAACTGTTTTTT. Its translation is CASSQDRGGTNEKLFF.

This clonotype was observed a handful of times. The chain has TRBV5-6 and TRBJ2-3, with D perhaps TRBD2 (5 bases). The CDR3 is 13 residues long. V was trimmed by 2 bases and J by 6 bases, leaving 10 bases between them. Looked up from germline, CDR1 is SGHDT and CDR2 is YYEEEE. CDR3 region: CASSLNQRDTQYF. CDR3 nucleotides: TGTGCCAGCAGCTTAAATCAGCGGGATACGCAGTATTTT.

This clonotype is a singleton in its sample. The V and J genes are TRBV14 and TRBJ2-5; D is undetermined. The CDR3 has 12 residues. The V end lost 5 bases, the J end lost 5 bases, and 9 bases lay between the germline ends. The germline V gene encodes CDR1 SGHDN and CDR2 FVKESK. The DNA for the CDR3 is TGTGCCAGCAGCGACCGCTGGGAGACCCAGTACTTC. This translates into CASSDRWETQYF.

The genes are TRBV28 and TRBJ2-7; D possibly matches TRBD1 or TRBD2 (5 bases each). Germline CDR1 reads MDHEN; CDR2 reads SYDVKM. There are 13 residues in the CDR3. Trimming took off 6 bases at V and 2 bases at J, with 11 bases between the two ends. This chain's CDR3 is CASRRDLTYEQYF. CDR3 in DNA: TGTGCCAGCAGGAGGGACCTTACCTACGAGCAGTACTTC.

The gene calls are TRBV7-2 and TRBJ2-3; D may be TRBD2 (5 bases). The CDR3 runs to 14 residues. Trimming shortened V by 5 bases and J by 4 bases, and 13 bases separated the two germline ends. Germline values: CDR1 SGHTA, CDR2 FQGNSA. The CDR3 sequence is CASSLAFGADTQYF. The CDR3 bases are TGTGCCAGCAGCCTCGCTTTCGGGGCAGATACGCAGTATTTT.

This clonotype was counted a few times. The CDR3 loop is CASSQDLGARVQYF. Written as DNA, the CDR3 is TGTGCCAGCAGCCAAGATCTCGGGGCCCGGGTGCAGTACTTC. The chain is built from TRBV3-1 and TRBJ2-7; perhaps D is TRBD1 or TRBD2 (5 bases each). Germline V gene sequence: CDR1 LGHDT, CDR2 YNNKEL (reference sequence). The CDR3 sequence is 14 residues long. V gave up 0 bases and J gave up 9 bases, with 15 bases separating them.

This clonotype was found a few times. J is TRBJ2-5 and V is TRBV3-1; 12 nucleotides align to TRBD2. J lost 4 bases, V lost 4 bases, and 1 base had no gene match. Per germline, CDR1 LGHDT and CDR2 YNNKEL (reference sequence). The CDR3 runs to 14 residues. In nucleotides, the CDR3 is TGTGCCAGCAGCCTGACTAGCGGGAGAGAGACCCAGTACTTC. Encoded protein: CASSLTSGRETQYF.

The rearrangement joins TRBV28 to TRBJ1-5; D gene uncertain. CDR1 is MDHEN and CDR2 is SYDVKM in the germline V gene. The CDR3 runs to 13 residues. V was trimmed by 2 bases and J by 5 bases, leaving 7 bases between them. The CDR3 bases are TGTGCCAGCAGTTTACAAAATTATCAGCCCCAGCATTTT. Encoded protein: CASSLQNYQPQHF.

The rearrangement joins TRBV27 to TRBJ1-2, with 8 bases aligning to TRBD1. Germline V gene sequence: CDR1 MNHEY, CDR2 SMNVEV (reference sequence). V gave up 3 bases and J gave up 4 bases; unmatched junction bases: 7. This CDR3 spans 15 amino acids. The CDR3 region has the DNA TGTGCCAGCAGTTTCAGGACAGGGCACCCCTATGGCTACACCTTC. Translating it yields CASSFRTGHPYGYTF.

A few counts support this clonotype. The rearrangement joins TRBV7-6 to TRBJ2-3, with 8 bases lining up with TRBD2. V was pared by 4 bases and J by 5 bases, with 8 bases of the junction left unmatched. This CDR3 comprises 15 residues. The germline V gene encodes CDR1 SGHVS and CDR2 FNYEAQ. In nucleotides, the CDR3 is TGTGCCAGCAGCTCAGGGGTAGCGGGACGAGATACGCAGTATTTT. Translating gives CASSSGVAGRDTQYF.

This clonotype was counted between two and nine times. This could be a read error, since a much larger clone is one nucleotide away. The V and J genes are TRBV29-1 and TRBJ2-3, with 10 bases that match TRBD2. V was pared by 4 bases and J by 2 bases, with 9 bases of the junction left unmatched. The CDR3 runs 16 residues. Germline CDR1 is SQVTM and CDR2 is ANQGSEA. The CDR3 nucleotides are TGCAGCGTTGGGAGGATTAGCGGGGGGATCACAGATACGCAGTATTTT. This sequence encodes CSVGRISGGITDTQYF.

The gene calls are TRBV4-3 and TRBJ2-7; D is unresolved. The J call may be mistaken, given a closer DNA end match to TRBJ2-1. Germline lookup yields CDR1 LGHNA and CDR2 YSLEER. There are 13 residues in the CDR3. CDR3: CASSQGVVSEQFF. DNA for the CDR3: TGCGCCAGCAGCCAAGGCGTGGTGAGTGAGCAGTTCTTC.

V is TRBV6-9 and J is TRBJ1-6; D is unresolved. The CDR3 consists of 18 residues. Germline values: CDR1 MNHGY, CDR2 SVAAGI. V was cut by 5 bases and J by 9 bases, with 26 bases left in between. The CDR3, as DNA: TGTGCCAGCAGTACCTATCCGTTTCTTCAGGAAAGTATTTCACCCCTCCACTTT. The encoded protein is CASSTYPFLQESISPLHF.

This clonotype occurred a few times. This CDR3 reads CASREDRGVYNEQFF. The DNA of the CDR3 is TGCGCCAGCAGGGAGGACAGGGGCGTCTACAATGAGCAGTTCTTC. The rearrangement links TRBV10-2 to TRBJ2-1; 9 bases match TRBD1. Per germline, CDR1 WSHSY and CDR2 SAAADI. This CDR3 spans 15 amino acids. The V segment lost 6 bases and the J segment 3 bases; nucleotides outside the gene matches: 6.

This clonotype was seen at least ten times. The chain combines TRBV11-2 with TRBJ2-1, with a weak D call TRBD2 (7 bases). The CDR3 runs 15 residues. Trimming cost V 5 bases and J 3 bases, with 14 bases left between them. Germline CDR1 and CDR2: SGHAT and FQNNGV. The CDR3 spells CASSRSGGHYNEQFF. DNA of the CDR3: TGTGCCAGCAGCCGATCGGGGGGACACTACAATGAGCAGTTCTTC.

This chain uses TRBV11-2 with TRBJ1-2; 10 nucleotides align to TRBD1. V lost 5 bases to trimming and J lost 5 bases; unmatched junction nucleotides: 8. Germline values: CDR1 SGHAT, CDR2 FQNNGV. This CDR3 has 15 residues. CDR3 sequence reads: CASSPLRTGGYGYTF. The CDR3 DNA is TGTGCCAGCAGCCCACTACGGACAGGGGGATATGGCTACACCTTC.

This clonotype was counted a few times. J is TRBJ1-6 and V is TRBV20-1; TRBD1 agrees at 9 bases. In germline, CDR1 is DFQATT, CDR2 SNEGSKA (reference sequence). The CDR3 sequence is 17 residues long. Unmatched junction bases numbered 8, after V lost 5 bases and J lost 0 bases. The CDR3 sequence: CSAWRTGGGSYNSPLHF. CDR3 in DNA: TGCAGTGCTTGGCGAACAGGGGGCGGCTCCTATAATTCACCCCTCCACTTT.

Ten or more counts support this clonotype. The chain joins TRBV15 to TRBJ1-4, with a possible D match to TRBD1 (5 bases). Trimming took off 1 base at V and 0 bases at J, with 12 bases between the two ends. Germline V gene sequence: CDR1 LNHNV, CDR2 YYDKDF (reference sequence). The CDR3 covers 17 residues. CDR3 DNA sequence: TGTGCCACCAGCAGAGTAAGGGGCGCTGCAACTAATGAAAAACTGTTTTTT. Amino acid sequence: CATSRVRGAATNEKLFF.

The chain carries TRBV28 and TRBJ2-1; 8 bases line up with TRBD2. TRBJ2-5 explains the end of the DNA better; the J call may be wrong. Germline lookup yields CDR1 MDHEN and CDR2 SYDVKM. The CDR3 has 13 amino acids. This chain's CDR3 is CASSFGGEKTQYF. In DNA, the CDR3 is TGTGCCAGCAGTTTCGGGGGGGAAAAGACCCAGTACTTC.

This clonotype was seen only a few times. The chain employs TRBV4-1 and TRBJ2-5; the D gene could be TRBD1 or TRBD2 (5 bases each). Germline V gene lookup returns CDR1 MGHRA and CDR2 YSYEKL. Between the trimmed V and J ends, which lost 0 bases and 4 bases, there was a span of 9 bases. The CDR3 sequence is 14 residues long. For the CDR3, the DNA is TGCGCCAGCAGCCAAGATGTCGGGGCAGAGACCCAGTACTTC. Its translation is CASSQDVGAETQYF.

This clonotype was observed a handful of times. The chain combines TRBV6-4 with TRBJ2-3, with D possibly being TRBD2 (6 bases). CDR1 and CDR2 from the germline V gene are MRHNA and SNTAGT. Deletions cut 4 bases from V and 4 bases from J, with 15 bases between. There are 15 residues in the CDR3. The CDR3 sequence: CASSVGFGGADTQYF. The CDR3 DNA reads TGTGCCAGCAGTGTTGGGTTCGGAGGGGCAGATACGCAGTATTTT.

The chain uses TRBV20-1 and TRBJ2-3; tentative D call: TRBD1 (5 bases). V dropped 3 bases and J dropped 6 bases, with 28 bases sitting between them. Germline CDR1 and CDR2: DFQATT and SNEGSKA (reference sequence). This CDR3 spans 18 amino acids. The CDR3 here is CSARAQGSRAGLLDTQYF. DNA of the CDR3: TGCAGTGCTAGGGCGCAGGGATCTCGGGCTGGGCTTCTGGATACGCAGTATTTT.

This chain links TRBV27 with TRBJ2-2; 9 positions agree with TRBD1. J was trimmed by 6 bases and V by 5 bases; bases with no gene match: 4. CDR1 is MNHEY, CDR2 SMNVEV, per germline (reference sequence). The CDR3 totals 14 residues. The CDR3 loop reads CASSRDREAGELFF. Written as DNA, the CDR3 is TGTGCCAGCAGTAGGGACAGGGAGGCCGGGGAGCTGTTTTTT.